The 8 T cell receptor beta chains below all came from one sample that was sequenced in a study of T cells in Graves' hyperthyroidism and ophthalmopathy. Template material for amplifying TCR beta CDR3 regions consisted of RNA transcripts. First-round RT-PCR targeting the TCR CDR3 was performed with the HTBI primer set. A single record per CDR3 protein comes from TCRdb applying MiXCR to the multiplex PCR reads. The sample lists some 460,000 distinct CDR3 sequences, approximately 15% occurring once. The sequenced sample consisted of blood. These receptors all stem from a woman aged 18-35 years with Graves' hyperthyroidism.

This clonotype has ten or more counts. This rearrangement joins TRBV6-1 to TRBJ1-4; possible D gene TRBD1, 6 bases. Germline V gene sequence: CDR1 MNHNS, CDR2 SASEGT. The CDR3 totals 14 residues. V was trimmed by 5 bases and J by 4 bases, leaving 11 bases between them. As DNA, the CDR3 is TGTGCCAGCAGTTCGAGAGGGGGTAATGAAAAACTGTTTTTT. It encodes CASSSRGGNEKLFF.

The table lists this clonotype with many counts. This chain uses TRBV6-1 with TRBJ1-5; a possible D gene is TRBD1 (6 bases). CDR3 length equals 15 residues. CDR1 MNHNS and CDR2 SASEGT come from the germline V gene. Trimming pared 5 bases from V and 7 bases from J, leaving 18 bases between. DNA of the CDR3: TGTGCCAGCAGTCCGGAAACGGGGGGCAGACAGCCCCAGCATTTT. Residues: CASSPETGGRQPQHF.

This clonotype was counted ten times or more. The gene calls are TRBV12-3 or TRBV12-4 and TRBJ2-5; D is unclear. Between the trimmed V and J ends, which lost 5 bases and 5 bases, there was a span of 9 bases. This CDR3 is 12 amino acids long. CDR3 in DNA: TGTGCCAGCAGTCCCACACGGGAGACCCAGTACTTC. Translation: CASSPTRETQYF.

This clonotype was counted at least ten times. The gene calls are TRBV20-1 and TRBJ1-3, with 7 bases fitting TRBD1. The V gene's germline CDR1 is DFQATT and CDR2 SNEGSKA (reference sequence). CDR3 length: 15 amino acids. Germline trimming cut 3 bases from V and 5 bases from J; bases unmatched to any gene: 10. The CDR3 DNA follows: TGCAGTGCTAGGGCTTCAGGGGGGAGTCGAAACACCATATATTTT. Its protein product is CSARASGGSRNTIYF.

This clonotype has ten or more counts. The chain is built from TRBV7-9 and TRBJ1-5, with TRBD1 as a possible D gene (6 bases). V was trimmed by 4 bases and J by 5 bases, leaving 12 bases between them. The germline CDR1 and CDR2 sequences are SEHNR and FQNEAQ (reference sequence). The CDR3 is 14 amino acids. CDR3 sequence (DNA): TGTGCCAGCAGCTACGGGACATCGGATCAGCCCCAGCATTTT. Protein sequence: CASSYGTSDQPQHF.

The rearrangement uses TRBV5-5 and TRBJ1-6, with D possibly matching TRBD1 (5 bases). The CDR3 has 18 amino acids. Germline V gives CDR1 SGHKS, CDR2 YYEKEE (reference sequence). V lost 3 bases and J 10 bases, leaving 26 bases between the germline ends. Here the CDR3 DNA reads TGTGCCAGCAGCTGGGGACTAGCGGGCAGCAGGCCGAGATCACCCCTCCACTTT. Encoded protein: CASSWGLAGSRPRSPLHF.

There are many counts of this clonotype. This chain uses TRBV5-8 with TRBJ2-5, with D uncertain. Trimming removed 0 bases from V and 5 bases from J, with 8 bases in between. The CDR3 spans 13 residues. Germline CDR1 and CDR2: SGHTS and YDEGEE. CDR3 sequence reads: CASSLAPWETQYF. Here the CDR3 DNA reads TGTGCCAGCAGCTTGGCCCCCTGGGAGACCCAGTACTTC. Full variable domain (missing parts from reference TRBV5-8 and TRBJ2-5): EAGVTQSPTHLIKTRGQQATLRCSPISGHTSVYWYQQALGLGLQFLLWYDEGEERNRGNFPPRFSGRQFPNYSSELNVNALELEDSALYLCASSLAPWETQYFGPGTRLLVL.

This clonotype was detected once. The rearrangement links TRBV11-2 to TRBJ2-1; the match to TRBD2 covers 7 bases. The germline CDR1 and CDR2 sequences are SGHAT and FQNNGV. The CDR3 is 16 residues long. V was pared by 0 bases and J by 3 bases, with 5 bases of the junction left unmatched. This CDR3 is CASSLDQGGVYNEQFF. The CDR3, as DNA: TGTGCCAGCAGCTTAGATCAGGGAGGGGTCTACAATGAGCAGTTCTTC.